This TCR beta chain was sequenced during a study of Ad26.COV2.S vaccination and SARS-CoV-2 variants (dated by TCRdb to the early 2020s). Notes on the research overall: Donors in the vaccine arm were drawn from COV1001, a phase I-IIa trial of Ad26.COV2.S in healthy adults that was multicentre, randomized, double-blind and placebo-controlled. Ad26.COV2.S was administered intramuscularly at 5 x 10^10 or 1 x 10^11 viral particles, either as a single shot or as two shots given 56 days apart. Sequencing of the TCRbeta repertoire served to evaluate the specificity and breadth of SARS-CoV-2-reactive T cell receptors following Ad26.COV2.S vaccination. The TCR-sequenced set comprised about 32 samples: about 19 Ad26.COV2.S vaccine recipients, 5 placebo recipients and 8 SARS-CoV-2 convalescent individuals. Participants in the trial were split at random into five groups of five each, receiving low-dose or high-dose Ad26.COV2.S once or twice, or else placebo on both occasions. Throughout the experiments and outcome assessment, investigators stayed blinded to trial group allocation.

In regard to this clone: What this receptor recognizes is not known. Qualities for individual bases were not recorded, and no much larger clone is one base off.

The treatment or condition tag for this specimen amounts to: around 19 received Ad26.COV2.S at low or high dose, single or two shots; roughly 5 received placebo; per-sample allocation not given. For vaccine and placebo recipients, the sequenced repertoires came from samples collected on day 63 after the first injection. Between 29 July and 7 August 2020, Cohort 1b enrolled 25 adults aged 18-55 years at one site in Boston, USA. Ad26.COV2.S was a replication-incompetent adenovirus type 26 vector expressing a prefusion-stabilized SARS-CoV-2 spike protein from the original Wuhan strain. From cysteine to phenylalanine, the CDR3 is 14 amino acids long. Here the CDR3 DNA is all that survives: 42 bases in frame from base 1. The germline V end is reduced by 5 bases and the J end by 5 bases; junction bases left unmatched: 8. The germline V gene (reference sequence) supplies CDR1 SEHNR and CDR2 FQNEAQ. Study-wide findings and limitations: Vaccine and placebo recipients had similar non-spike TCR breadth, a finding consistent with the vaccine containing only spike. The study was not powered for comparison of responses between vaccine doses or regimens. Spike-specific TCR breadth was higher in Ad26.COV2.S recipients than in placebo recipients (P = 0.0014). According to the authors, total T cell responses may have been underestimated by the TCR breadth and depth analyses. After vaccination, substantial breadth of spike-specific CD8+ and CD4+ T cell responses was reported.

TCRbeta CDR3 regions were sequenced with the immunoSEQ Assay. After extraction, genomic DNA underwent amplification by bias-controlled multiplex PCR, followed by high-throughput sequencing. The original methods were these. To quantify the absolute abundance of every unique TCRbeta CDR3 region, sequences were collapsed and filtered. T cell fraction was estimated by normalizing TCRbeta template counts to usable DNA, with usable DNA measured through amplification of reference genes found in all nucleated cells. Repertoire TCRs were annotated as SARS-CoV-2-specific when V gene, CDR3 amino acid sequence and J gene were exactly matched to a known reactive TCR set. MIRA supplied the reference SARS-CoV-2 TCR set, which was filtered for enrichment in COVID-19-positive ImmuneCODE repertoires so that public or cross-reactive TCRs were removed. Using the MIRA antigens, annotated TCRs were further analysed by specific ORF or by position within an ORF. Breadth was defined as the number of annotated unique rearrangements divided by the total number of unique productive rearrangements, and depth was defined as the summed frequency of the annotated unique rearrangements. TCR breadth was compared between groups using two-sided Wilcoxon rank-sum tests. In TCRdb, the immuneACCESS table is reduced to in-frame sequences with V and J assigned. These tables do not hold every clone; where another copy was compared, an unresolved V gene accounts for under half, and the others remain unexplained. That table furnishes V, J and clone size, whereas the DNA furnished D and trimming. The sample records around 450,000 clones, nearly 90% of which are singletons. In total, the top ten clones hold 1.5% to 2% of the sample.

This chain is built from TRBV7-9 and TRBJ2-5; a stretch of 7 junction bases matches TRBD1. The receptor was derived from a person between 18 and 59 years old who received the Ad26.COV2.S COVID-19 vaccine or a placebo. Here the sequenced sample was peripheral blood, taken in a trial of Ad26.COV2.S vaccine versus placebo. Read as DNA, the sequence is TGTGCCAGCAGCGCGGACAGGCGGCGGGAGACCCAGTACTTC. Translation gives CASSADRRRETQYF. This CDR3, with the reference TRBV7-9 and TRBJ2-5 proteins standing in past its ends, gives the full variable domain DTGVSQNPRHKITKRGQNVTFRCDPISEHNRLYWYRQTLGQGPEFLTYFQNEAQLEKSRLLSDRFSAERPKGSFSTLEIQRTEQGDSAMYLCASSADRRRETQYFGPGTRLLVL.